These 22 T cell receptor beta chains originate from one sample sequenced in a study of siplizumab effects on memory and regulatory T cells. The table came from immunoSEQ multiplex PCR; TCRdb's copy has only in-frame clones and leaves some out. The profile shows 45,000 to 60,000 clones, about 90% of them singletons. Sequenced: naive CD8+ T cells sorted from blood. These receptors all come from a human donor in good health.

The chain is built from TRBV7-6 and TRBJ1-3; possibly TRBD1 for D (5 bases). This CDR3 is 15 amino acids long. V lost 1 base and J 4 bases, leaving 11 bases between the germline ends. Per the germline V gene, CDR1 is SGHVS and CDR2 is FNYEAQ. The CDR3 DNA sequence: TGTGCCAGCAGCTTAGAGCGGGGGGTCGGAAACACCATATATTTT. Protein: CASSLERGVGNTIYF.

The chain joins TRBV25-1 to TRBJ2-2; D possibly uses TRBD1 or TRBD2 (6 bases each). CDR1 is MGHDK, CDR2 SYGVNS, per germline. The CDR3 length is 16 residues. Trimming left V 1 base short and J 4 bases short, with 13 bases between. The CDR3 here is CASSESGGLGTGELFF. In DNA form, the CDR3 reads TGTGCCAGCAGTGAATCTGGGGGGCTGGGCACCGGGGAGCTGTTTTTT.

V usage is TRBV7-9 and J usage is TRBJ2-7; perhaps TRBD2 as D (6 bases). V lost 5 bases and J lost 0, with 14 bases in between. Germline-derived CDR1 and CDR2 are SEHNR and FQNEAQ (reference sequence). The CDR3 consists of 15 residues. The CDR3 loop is CASSLPGLSSYEQYF. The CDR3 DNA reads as TGTGCCAGCAGCCTTCCAGGACTAAGCTCCTACGAGCAGTACTTC.

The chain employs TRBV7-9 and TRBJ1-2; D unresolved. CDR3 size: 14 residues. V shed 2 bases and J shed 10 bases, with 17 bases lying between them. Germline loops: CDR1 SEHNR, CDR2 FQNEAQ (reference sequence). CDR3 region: CASSLSRPLASYTF. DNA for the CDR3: TGTGCCAGCAGCTTATCTCGTCCCCTCGCTTCCTACACCTTC.

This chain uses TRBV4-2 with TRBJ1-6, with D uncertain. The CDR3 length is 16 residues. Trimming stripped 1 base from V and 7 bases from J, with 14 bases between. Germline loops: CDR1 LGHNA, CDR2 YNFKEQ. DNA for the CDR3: TGTGCCAGCAGCCAAGGTTCCCTACCCAACAATTCACCCCTCCACTTT. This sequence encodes CASSQGSLPNNSPLHF.

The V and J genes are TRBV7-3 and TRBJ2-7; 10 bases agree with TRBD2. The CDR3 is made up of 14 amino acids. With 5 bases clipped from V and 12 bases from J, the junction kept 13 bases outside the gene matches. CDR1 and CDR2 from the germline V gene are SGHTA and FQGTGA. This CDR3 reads CASSPGLAGEGLYF. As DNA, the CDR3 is TGTGCCAGCAGCCCTGGGCTAGCGGGAGAGGGATTGTACTTC.

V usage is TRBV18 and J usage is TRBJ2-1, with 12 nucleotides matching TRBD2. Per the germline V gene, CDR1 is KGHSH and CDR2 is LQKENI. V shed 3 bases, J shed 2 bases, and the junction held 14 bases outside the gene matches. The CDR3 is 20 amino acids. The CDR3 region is CASSPQTSGRGIGTYNEQFF. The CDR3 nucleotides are TGTGCCAGCTCACCCCAGACTAGCGGGAGAGGGATTGGCACCTACAATGAGCAGTTCTTC.

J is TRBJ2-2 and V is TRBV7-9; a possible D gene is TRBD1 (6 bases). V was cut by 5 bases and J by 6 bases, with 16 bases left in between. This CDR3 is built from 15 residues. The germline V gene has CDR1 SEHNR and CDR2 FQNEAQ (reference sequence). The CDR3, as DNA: TGTGCCAGCAGCCCCGCTACAGGGCGAGCCGGGGAGCTGTTTTTT. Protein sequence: CASSPATGRAGELFF.

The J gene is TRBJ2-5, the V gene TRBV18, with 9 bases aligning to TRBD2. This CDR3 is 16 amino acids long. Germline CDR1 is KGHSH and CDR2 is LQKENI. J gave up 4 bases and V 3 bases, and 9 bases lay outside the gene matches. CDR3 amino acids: CASSPRIAGDIETQYF. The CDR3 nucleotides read TGTGCCAGCTCACCTCGGATAGCGGGAGATATAGAGACCCAGTACTTC.

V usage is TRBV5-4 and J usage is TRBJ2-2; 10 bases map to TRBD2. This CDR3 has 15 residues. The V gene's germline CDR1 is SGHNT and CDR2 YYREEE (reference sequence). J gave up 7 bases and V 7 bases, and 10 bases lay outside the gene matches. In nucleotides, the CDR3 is TGTGCCAGCGGCCGGCTAGCGGGGGCAGACGGGGAGCTGTTTTTT. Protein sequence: CASGRLAGADGELFF.

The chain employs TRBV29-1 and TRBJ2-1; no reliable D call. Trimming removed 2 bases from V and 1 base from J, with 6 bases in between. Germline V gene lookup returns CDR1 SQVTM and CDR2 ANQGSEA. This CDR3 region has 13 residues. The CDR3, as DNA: TGCAGCGTTGAAAGTGGATCCTACAATGAGCAGTTCTTC. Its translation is CSVESGSYNEQFF.

The CDR3 coding sequence is TGCAGCGTTGGAGACCATAACACTGAAGCTTTCTTT. It yields the protein CSVGDHNTEAFF. The chain joins TRBV29-1 to TRBJ1-1; D remains unclear. Germline CDR1 SQVTM, CDR2 ANQGSEA. The V end was cut by 4 bases, the J end by 2 bases, with 8 bases between. The CDR3 consists of 12 residues.

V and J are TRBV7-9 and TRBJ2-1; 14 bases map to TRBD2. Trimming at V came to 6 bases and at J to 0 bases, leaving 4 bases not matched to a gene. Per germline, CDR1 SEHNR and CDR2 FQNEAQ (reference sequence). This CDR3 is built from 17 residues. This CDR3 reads CASRRLAGGSSYNEQFF. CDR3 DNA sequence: TGTGCCAGCAGAAGACTAGCGGGGGGGAGCTCCTACAATGAGCAGTTCTTC.

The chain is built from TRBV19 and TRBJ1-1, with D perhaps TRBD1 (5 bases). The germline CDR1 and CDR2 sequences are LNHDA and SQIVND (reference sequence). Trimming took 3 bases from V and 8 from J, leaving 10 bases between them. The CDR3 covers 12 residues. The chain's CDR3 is CASSIGNREAFF. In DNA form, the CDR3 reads TGTGCCAGTAGTATTGGGAACAGGGAAGCTTTCTTT.

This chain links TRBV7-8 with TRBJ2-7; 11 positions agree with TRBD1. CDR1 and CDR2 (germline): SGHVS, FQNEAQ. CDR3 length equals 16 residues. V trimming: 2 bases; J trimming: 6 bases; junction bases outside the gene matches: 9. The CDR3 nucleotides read TGTGCCAGCAGCTTACTCGGGACAGGGGGTTTTAGCGAGCAGTACTTC. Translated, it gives CASSLLGTGGFSEQYF. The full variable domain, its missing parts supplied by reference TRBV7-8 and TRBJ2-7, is GAGVSQSPRYKVAKRGQDVALRCDPISGHVSLFWYQQALGQGPEFLTYFQNEAQLDKSGLPSDRFFAERPEGSVSTLKIQRTQQEDSAVYLCASSLLGTGGFSEQYFGPGTRLTVT.

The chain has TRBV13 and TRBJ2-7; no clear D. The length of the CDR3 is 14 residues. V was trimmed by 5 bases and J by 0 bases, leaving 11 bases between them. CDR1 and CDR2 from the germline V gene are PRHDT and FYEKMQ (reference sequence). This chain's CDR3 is CASSLSLSSYEQYF. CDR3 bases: TGTGCCAGCAGCCTCTCCCTGAGCTCCTACGAGCAGTACTTC.

Here the CDR3 reads CASSPGTGAGYGYTF. CDR3 nucleotides: TGTGCCAGCAGTCCCGGGACAGGGGCCGGCTATGGCTACACCTTC. The chain combines TRBV9 with TRBJ1-2, with 10 bases aligning to TRBD1. The CDR3 is 15 residues long. Trimming cost V 5 bases and J 4 bases; bases outside gene matches: 8. CDR1 and CDR2 (germline): SGDLS, YYNGEE.

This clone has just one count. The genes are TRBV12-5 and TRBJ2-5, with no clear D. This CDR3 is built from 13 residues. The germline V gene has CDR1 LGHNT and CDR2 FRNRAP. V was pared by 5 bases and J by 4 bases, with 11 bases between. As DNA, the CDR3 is TGTGCTAGTGGTGTTGGATCGACAGAGACCCAGTACTTC. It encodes CASGVGSTETQYF. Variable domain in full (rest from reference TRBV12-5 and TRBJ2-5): DARVTQTPRHKVTEMGQEVTMRCQPILGHNTVFWYRQTMMQGLELLAYFRNRAPLDDSGMPKDRFSAEMPDATLATLKIQPSEPRDSAVYFCASGVGSTETQYFGPGTRLLVL.

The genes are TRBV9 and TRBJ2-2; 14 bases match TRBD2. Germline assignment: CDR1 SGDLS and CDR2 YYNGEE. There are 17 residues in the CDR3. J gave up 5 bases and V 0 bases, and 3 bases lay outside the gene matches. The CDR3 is CASSVARLAGGTGELFF. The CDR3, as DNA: TGTGCCAGCAGCGTAGCTAGACTAGCGGGAGGGACCGGGGAGCTGTTTTTT.

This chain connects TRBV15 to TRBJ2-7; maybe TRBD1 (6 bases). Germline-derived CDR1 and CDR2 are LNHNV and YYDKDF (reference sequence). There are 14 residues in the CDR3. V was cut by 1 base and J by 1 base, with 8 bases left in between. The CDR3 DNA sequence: TGTGCCACCAGCAGAGGCAGGGGATCCTACGAGCAGTACTTC. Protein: CATSRGRGSYEQYF.

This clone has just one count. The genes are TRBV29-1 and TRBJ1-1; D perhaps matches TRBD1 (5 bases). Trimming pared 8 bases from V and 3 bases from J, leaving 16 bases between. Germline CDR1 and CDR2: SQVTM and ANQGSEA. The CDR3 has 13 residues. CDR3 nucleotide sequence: TGCAGCACCCGGGGCGGGCGGGACACTGAAGCTTTCTTT. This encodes CSTRGGRDTEAFF.

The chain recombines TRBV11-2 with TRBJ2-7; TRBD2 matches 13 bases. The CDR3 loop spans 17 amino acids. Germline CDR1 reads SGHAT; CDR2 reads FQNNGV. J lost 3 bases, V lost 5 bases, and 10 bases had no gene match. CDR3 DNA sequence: TGTGCCAGCAGCCCGACTAGCGGGGGGCTCTCCTACTACGAGCAGTACTTC. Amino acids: CASSPTSGGLSYYEQYF.